Below, 26 T cell receptor beta chains from the same sample are listed, as sequenced in a study of cytomegalovirus exposure and HLA in healthy donors. Both 60 Vbeta primers and 13 Jbeta primers went into the PCR. Clones were sequenced by immunoSEQ multiplex PCR, and TCRdb holds only the in-frame ones, with some missing. The sample consists of about 130,000 clones, around 83% of them appearing once. Sequencing was carried out using PBMCs. These receptors were obtained from a girl aged 2 to 9 in good health and CMV-seronegative.

V gene TRBV30 combines with J gene TRBJ2-7; D possibly corresponds to TRBD1 (6 bases). V was shortened by 4 bases and J by 2 bases, with 15 bases between the two germline ends. The CDR3 is made up of 14 amino acids. CDR1 and CDR2 (germline): GTSNPN, SVGIG (reference sequence). The CDR3 region has the DNA TGTGCCTGGACCCTGAGGGGGAGACCCTACGAGCAGTACTTC. Translated, it gives CAWTLRGRPYEQYF.

The gene calls are TRBV7-3 and TRBJ2-5; possible D gene TRBD2, 6 bases. The CDR3 extends over 14 amino acids. Looked up from germline, CDR1 is SGHTA and CDR2 is FQGTGA. V shed 1 base and J shed 5 bases, with 11 bases lying between them. This CDR3 reads CASSLIGGVETQYF. The CDR3, as DNA: TGTGCCAGCAGCTTAATCGGCGGGGTGGAGACCCAGTACTTC. Full variable domain (outside the CDR3, taken from reference TRBV7-3 and TRBJ2-5): GAGVSQTPSNKVTEKGKYVELRCDPISGHTALYWYRQSLGQGPEFLIYFQGTGAADDSGLPNDRFFAVRPEGSVSTLKIQRTERGDSAVYLCASSLIGGVETQYFGPGTRLLVL.

CDR3 nucleotide sequence: TGCGCCAGCAGTGATTTGCATACAGGGACTATCGGCTACACCTTC. Translated, it gives CASSDLHTGTIGYTF. V is TRBV10-2 and J is TRBJ1-2; D is possibly TRBD1 (6 bases). CDR1 is WSHSY and CDR2 is SAAADI in the germline V gene. This CDR3 spans 15 amino acids. The V end was cut by 3 bases, the J end by 8 bases, with 19 bases between.

V gene TRBV29-1 combines with J gene TRBJ2-7; 8 bases line up with TRBD2. Germline values: CDR1 SQVTM, CDR2 ANQGSEA. V lost 4 bases, J lost 1 base, and 3 bases stayed unmatched. CDR3 length equals 13 residues. The CDR3 sequence: CSVAAGGSYEQYF. In DNA, the CDR3 is TGCAGCGTTGCGGCGGGAGGATCCTACGAGCAGTACTTC.

This clone was picked up one time. The chain has TRBV27 and TRBJ2-7, with D unresolved. The CDR3 has 13 amino acids. Germline V CDR1 and CDR2: MNHEY, SMNVEV (reference sequence). Trimming cost V 2 bases and J 2 bases, with 7 bases left between them. DNA of the CDR3: TGTGCCAGCAGTTTAAGACACACCTACGAGCAGTACTTC. Protein: CASSLRHTYEQYF.

The genes are TRBV6-6 and TRBJ2-3; 7 nucleotides match TRBD1. The CDR3 loop spans 14 amino acids. Germline-derived CDR1 and CDR2 are MNHNY and SVGAGI (reference sequence). The ends lost 2 bases at V and 1 base at J; junction bases unmatched: 0. The CDR3 loop is CASSYGQGTDTQYF. CDR3 sequence (DNA): TGTGCCAGCAGTTACGGACAGGGCACAGATACGCAGTATTTT.

This clone was detected once. The chain employs TRBV27 and TRBJ2-7; 11 bases are a match to TRBD2. This CDR3 is 16 amino acids long. Trimming at V came to 3 bases and at J to 6 bases, leaving 10 bases not matched to a gene. Germline values: CDR1 MNHEY, CDR2 SMNVEV (reference sequence). CDR3 coding DNA: TGTGCCAGCAGTTTCCTGCTAGCGGGAGGTCCCGGCGAGCAGTACTTC. Translating gives CASSFLLAGGPGEQYF.

CDR3 sequence reads: CASRTSSGGAGELFF. The CDR3, as DNA: TGTGCCAGCAGGACATCTAGCGGGGGGGCCGGGGAGCTGTTTTTT. This chain uses TRBV6-5 with TRBJ2-2; 12 nucleotides align to TRBD2. The germline CDR1 and CDR2 sequences are MNHEY and SVGAGI. The V and J ends lost 6 bases and 6 bases, in that order; junction bases with no gene match: 5. The CDR3 loop spans 15 amino acids.

The gene calls are TRBV11-3 and TRBJ1-1; perhaps TRBD1 as D (6 bases). CDR1 SGHNT and CDR2 YENEEA come from the germline V gene. V shed 4 bases and J shed 1 base, with 10 bases lying between them. This CDR3 contains 14 residues. CDR3 in DNA: TGTGCCAGCAGCTCAGAGGGGGGGAACACTGAAGCTTTCTTT. This gives the protein CASSSEGGNTEAFF.

This clone was detected only a few times. The rearrangement joins TRBV6-1 to TRBJ2-7, with D unclear. Trimming shortened V by 2 bases and J by 0 bases, and 14 bases separated the two germline ends. This CDR3 has 16 residues. In germline, CDR1 is MNHNS, CDR2 SASEGT. The CDR3: CASSEPFRTPSYEQYF. Here the CDR3 DNA reads TGTGCCAGCAGTGAACCCTTCCGTACACCCTCCTACGAGCAGTACTTC.

CDR3 residues: CASSPWAFLTDTQYF. The CDR3 DNA is TGTGCCAGCAGCCCCTGGGCTTTCTTAACAGATACGCAGTATTTT. This rearrangement joins TRBV7-2 to TRBJ2-3; unclear D gene. Trimming removed 5 bases from V and 3 bases from J, with 15 bases in between. CDR1 SGHTA and CDR2 FQGNSA come from the germline V gene. CDR3 length: 15 amino acids. The full variable domain, with the rest looked up from reference TRBV7-2 and TRBJ2-3, is GAGVSQSPSNKVTEKGKDVELRCDPISGHTALYWYRQSLGQGLEFLIYFQGNSAPDKSGLPSDRFSAERTGGSVSTLTIQRTQQEDSAVYLCASSPWAFLTDTQYFGPGTRLTVL.

The chain carries TRBV2 and TRBJ1-5; TRBD1 agrees at 8 bases. This CDR3 has 22 residues. Germline trimming cut 2 bases from V and 0 bases from J; bases unmatched to any gene: 21. The germline gives CDR1 SNHLY, CDR2 FYNNEI. CDR3 DNA: TGTGCCAGCAGTGAACGTTTGTTCTGGGGACAGGAACCAAAATATAGCAATCAGCCCCAGCATTTT. Protein: CASSERLFWGQEPKYSNQPQHF.

The chain links TRBV13 to TRBJ2-1; 10 bases fit TRBD2. This CDR3 comprises 15 residues. In germline, CDR1 is PRHDT, CDR2 FYEKMQ (reference sequence). J gave up 5 bases and V 3 bases, and 4 bases lay outside the gene matches. This chain's CDR3 is CASSFPSGRDNEQFF. CDR3 sequence (DNA): TGTGCCAGCAGCTTTCCTAGCGGGAGAGACAATGAGCAGTTCTTC.

The CDR3 sequence is CASTSLVVGGVGELFF. The CDR3, as DNA: TGCGCCAGCACTTCCCTAGTGGTCGGGGGGGTCGGGGAGCTGTTTTTT. The V call is TRBV10-2, the J call TRBJ2-2; 8 bases fit TRBD2. Trimming took 7 bases from V and 7 from J; bases not matched to a gene: 14. This CDR3 has 16 amino acids. The germline V gene has CDR1 WSHSY and CDR2 SAAADI.

The J gene is TRBJ2-7, the V gene TRBV5-4; tentative D call: TRBD2 (7 bases). V was clipped by 4 bases and J by 5 bases, with 19 bases between them. There are 15 residues in the CDR3. CDR1 and CDR2 (germline): SGHNT, YYREEE (reference sequence). Written as DNA, the CDR3 is TGTGCCAGCAGCCCCTCAGGGGAGGGCCGGGACGAGCAGTACTTC. It translates to CASSPSGEGRDEQYF. Supplemented by reference TRBV5-4 and TRBJ2-7, the full variable domain reads ETGVTQSPTHLIKTRGQQVTLRCSSQSGHNTVSWYQQALGQGPQFIFQYYREEENGRGNFPPRFSGLQFPNYSSELNVNALELDDSALYLCASSPSGEGRDEQYFGPGTRLTVT.

The rearrangement joins TRBV7-9 to TRBJ1-4; 9 bases match TRBD1. Trimming cost V 1 base and J 6 bases; bases outside gene matches: 12. This CDR3 is built from 18 residues. Germline assignment: CDR1 SEHNR and CDR2 FQNEAQ (reference sequence). CDR3 amino acids: CASSLGGSTGGEDEKLFF. CDR3 in DNA: TGTGCCAGCAGCTTAGGAGGGTCGACAGGGGGTGAAGATGAAAAACTGTTTTTT.

For the CDR3, the DNA is TGCGCCAGCAGCCGGGGTGACTATGGCTACACCTTC. Translation gives CASSRGDYGYTF. The chain couples TRBV5-1 to TRBJ1-2, with D unclear. CDR1 SGHRS and CDR2 YFSETQ come from the germline V gene. V was trimmed by 4 bases and J by 3 bases, leaving 7 bases between them. The length of the CDR3 is 12 residues.

The chain recombines TRBV6-6 with TRBJ2-1; TRBD1 might be the D (6 bases). Trimming pared 6 bases from V and 0 bases from J, leaving 15 bases between. This CDR3 contains 16 residues. Germline V CDR1 and CDR2: MNHNY, SVGAGI (reference sequence). The CDR3 coding sequence is TGTGCCAGCAGCCCCGGACAGCTAAGCTCCTACAATGAGCAGTTCTTC. Residues: CASSPGQLSSYNEQFF.

The chain uses TRBV20-1 and TRBJ2-1, with a weak D call TRBD2 (5 bases). Germline CDR1 and CDR2: DFQATT and SNEGSKA (reference sequence). The V end lost 6 bases, the J end lost 8 bases, and 11 bases lay between the germline ends. The CDR3 is made up of 11 amino acids. For the CDR3, the DNA is TGCAGTGCCGCCCCCGGGGATGAGCAGTTCTTC. This encodes CSAAPGDEQFF.

J is TRBJ1-2 and V is TRBV5-1; no firm D call. Trimming removed 1 base from V and 5 bases from J, with 12 bases in between. CDR3 size: 14 residues. Germline assignment: CDR1 SGHRS and CDR2 YFSETQ. CDR3 region: CASSLSTSVYGYTF. DNA of the CDR3: TGCGCCAGCAGCTTGTCGACATCGGTATATGGCTACACCTTC.

J is TRBJ2-5 and V is TRBV18; no definite D call. The CDR3 length is 13 residues. Germline V lookup: CDR1 KGHSH, CDR2 LQKENI. V lost 4 bases and J lost 5, with 11 bases in between. This chain's CDR3 is CASSRAGYETQYF. CDR3 bases: TGTGCCAGCTCACGAGCAGGCTACGAGACCCAGTACTTC.

The table lists this clone with a count of one. The chain recombines TRBV5-1 with TRBJ2-5, with D possibly being TRBD1 (5 bases). The end of the DNA fits TRBJ2-7 better, so the J call may be wrong. CDR3 length: 14 residues. Per the germline V gene, CDR1 is SGHRS and CDR2 is YFSETQ. CDR3 coding DNA: TGCGCCAGCAGCTTGGACAGGAGCTCCTACGAGCAGTACTTC. This encodes CASSLDRSSYEQYF.

The chain has TRBV29-1 and TRBJ2-2; TRBD1 agrees at 7 bases. The CDR3 length is 13 residues. J was trimmed by 5 bases and V by 7 bases; bases with no gene match: 7. Germline CDR1 reads SQVTM; CDR2 reads ANQGSEA. The CDR3 bases are TGCAGCGCCGCAGGGGGTCGAACCGGGGAGCTGTTTTTT. Its translation: CSAAGGRTGELFF.

The chain uses TRBV27 and TRBJ2-4; 11 positions match TRBD1. The CDR3 is 14 residues long. The V gene end was trimmed by 2 bases and the J gene end by 8 bases; junction bases not matched to a gene: 2. Per germline, CDR1 MNHEY and CDR2 SMNVEV (reference sequence). CDR3 DNA: TGTGCCAGCAGTTTAGGGACAGGGGGGGACATTCAGTACTTC. Translating gives CASSLGTGGDIQYF.

The chain couples TRBV25-1 to TRBJ2-1, with 11 bases lining up with TRBD2. There are 17 residues in the CDR3. The V gene end was trimmed by 4 bases and the J gene end by 1 base; junction bases not matched to a gene: 6. Germline CDR1 and CDR2: MGHDK and SYGVNS. CDR3 amino acids: CASSANPSGRSYNEQFF. In nucleotides, the CDR3 is TGTGCCAGCAGTGCCAATCCTAGCGGGAGGTCCTACAATGAGCAGTTCTTC.

The J gene is TRBJ2-7, the V gene TRBV2, with D maybe TRBD1 (6 bases). V was trimmed by 7 bases and J by 2 bases, leaving 12 bases between them. CDR1 SNHLY and CDR2 FYNNEI come from the germline V gene. This CDR3 spans 13 amino acids. CDR3 region: CASNAAGAYEQYF. In nucleotides, the CDR3 is TGTGCCAGCAATGCGGCAGGGGCCTACGAGCAGTACTTC.